One and the same sample provided the 19 T cell receptor beta chains below, sequenced in a study of Ad26.COV2.S vaccination and SARS-CoV-2 variants. The protocol was immunoSEQ multiplex PCR, while the TCRdb copy is restricted to in-frame clones and leaves out a portion. The sample shows roughly 350,000 clones, approximately 86% of them seen only once. The sample's treatment: some 20 received Ad26.COV2.S at low or high dose, single or two shots; several received placebo; per-sample allocation not given. Samples analyzed were those drawn on day 63 after the first vaccine or placebo injection. Sequenced here: peripheral blood, sampled in a trial of Ad26.COV2.S vaccine versus placebo. The receptors derive from a person aged 18-65 years who received the Ad26.COV2.S COVID-19 vaccine or a placebo.

The count of this clone is one. This chain connects TRBV7-2 to TRBJ1-4; D is perhaps TRBD1 (5 bases). Germline values: CDR1 SGHTA, CDR2 FQGNSA. V was pared by 3 bases and J by 3 bases, with 8 bases between. The CDR3 has 14 residues. The CDR3 coding sequence is TGTGCCAGCAGCTTTCAGGGTTCTAATGAAAAACTGTTTTTT. This gives the protein CASSFQGSNEKLFF.

V usage is TRBV4-1 and J usage is TRBJ2-7; perhaps TRBD2 as D (5 bases). CDR3 length: 13 amino acids. Per the germline V gene, CDR1 is MGHRA and CDR2 is YSYEKL. Trimming cost V 1 base and J 2 bases, with 6 bases left between them. CDR3 nucleotide sequence: TGCGCCAGCAGCCAAGCGGAGGCCTACGAGCAGTACTTC. Translated, it gives CASSQAEAYEQYF.

The V call is TRBV5-1, the J call TRBJ2-3; 11 bases are shared with TRBD2. The CDR3 spans 16 residues. Unmatched junction bases numbered 4, after V lost 3 bases and J lost 1 base. The germline V gene has CDR1 SGHRS and CDR2 YFSETQ. The CDR3 DNA reads TGCGCCAGCAGCTGGGTACTAGCGGGGGGCACAGATACGCAGTATTTT. Translating gives CASSWVLAGGTDTQYF.

A few counts support this clone. The chain couples TRBV4-2 to TRBJ2-7; 8 nucleotides line up with TRBD2. This CDR3 region has 18 residues. Germline CDR1 is LGHNA and CDR2 is YNFKEQ. After removal of 2 bases from V and 0 bases from J, the junction contained 12 bases not matched to a gene. CDR3 DNA sequence: TGTGCCAGCAGCCAAATAACTAGCGGAATAAGATCCTCCTACGAGCAGTACTTC. This gives the protein CASSQITSGIRSSYEQYF.

This sequence joins TRBV18 and TRBJ1-3; D remains ambiguous. The CDR3 contains 15 residues. V was clipped by 3 bases and J by 0 bases, with 9 bases between them. Germline CDR1 KGHSH, CDR2 LQKENI. The CDR3 nucleotides read TGTGCCAGCTCACCCGACGGTAACTCTGGAAACACCATATATTTT. As protein: CASSPDGNSGNTIYF.

The V gene is TRBV28, the J gene TRBJ2-2; TRBD1 is a possible D gene (5 bases). From germline, CDR1 is MDHEN and CDR2 SYDVKM. The CDR3 has 13 residues. Trimming pared 6 bases from V and 2 bases from J, leaving 7 bases between. The CDR3 DNA follows: TGTGCCAGCAGGGGGCCCAACACCGGGGAGCTGTTTTTT. Its protein product is CASRGPNTGELFF.

This chain uses TRBV4-2 with TRBJ1-2, with D uncertain. CDR3 length: 15 amino acids. Germline V lookup: CDR1 LGHNA, CDR2 YNFKEQ. V shed 4 bases and J shed 6 bases, with 18 bases lying between them. This chain's CDR3 is CASSPPYLVSNGYTF. CDR3 nucleotide sequence: TGTGCCAGCAGCCCTCCGTACTTAGTGTCTAATGGCTACACCTTC.

The chain employs TRBV29-1 and TRBJ1-2, with 7 bases that match TRBD1. The germline gives CDR1 SQVTM, CDR2 ANQGSEA. The J segment lost 4 bases and the V segment lost 7 bases, leaving 6 bases of the junction unmatched. There are 12 residues in the CDR3. CDR3 loop: CSARTGIYGYTF. The CDR3 nucleotides are TGCAGCGCCCGGACAGGTATCTATGGCTACACCTTC.

The CDR3 nucleotides read TGTGCCAGCAGTTCGGGACTGCTAGCTGTTGAAGCTTTCTTT. It specifies CASSSGLLAVEAFF. This chain uses TRBV28 with TRBJ1-1; D might be TRBD1 (5 bases). Germline CDR1 and CDR2: MDHEN and SYDVKM. Trimming removed 4 bases from V and 7 bases from J, with 16 bases in between. CDR3 length: 14 amino acids.

DNA for the CDR3: TGTGCCAGCAGTCTGGGACGGATTAGCAATCAGCCCCAGCATTTT. This sequence encodes CASSLGRISNQPQHF. The chain is built from TRBV28 and TRBJ1-5; the D gene is possibly TRBD1 (5 bases). V was shortened by 5 bases and J by 0 bases, with 11 bases between the two germline ends. There are 15 residues in the CDR3. Germline values: CDR1 MDHEN, CDR2 SYDVKM.

The chain carries TRBV5-1 and TRBJ2-1; the D is unclear. CDR3 size: 10 residues. The germline V gene encodes CDR1 SGHRS and CDR2 YFSETQ. Trimming left V 3 bases short and J 16 bases short, with 11 bases between. CDR3 amino acids: CASSSYIRFF. CDR3 coding DNA: TGCGCCAGCAGCTCGTATATCAGATTCTTC.

V usage is TRBV7-8 and J usage is TRBJ1-5, with D unclear. Trimming stripped 0 bases from V and 4 bases from J, with 10 bases between. CDR1 SGHVS and CDR2 FQNEAQ come from the germline V gene. The CDR3 is 15 residues long. The CDR3 DNA follows: TGTGCCAGCAGCTTAGCCTTGCACCGTAATCAGCCCCAGCATTTT. This translates into CASSLALHRNQPQHF.

CDR3 in amino acids: CASTEGGVYSNQPQHF. The DNA for the CDR3 is TGTGCCAGTACCGAAGGGGGGGTTTATAGCAATCAGCCCCAGCATTTT. The chain employs TRBV19 and TRBJ1-5; D is perhaps TRBD1 (6 bases). CDR3 size: 16 residues. Germline V gene lookup returns CDR1 LNHDA and CDR2 SQIVND (reference sequence). Trimming took off 7 bases at V and 0 bases at J, with 16 bases between the two ends.

The chain employs TRBV7-2 and TRBJ2-7, with D perhaps TRBD1 (5 bases). V was trimmed by 3 bases and J by 6 bases, leaving 21 bases between them. The CDR3 contains 16 residues. The germline V gene has CDR1 SGHTA and CDR2 FQGNSA. CDR3 DNA sequence: TGTGCCAGCAGCTTGCTTTTAGGGGCCCGCTTCTCCGAGCAGTACTTC. Encoded protein: CASSLLLGARFSEQYF.

The V and J genes are TRBV15 and TRBJ2-7; TRBD2 is a possible D gene (5 bases). CDR1 and CDR2 from the germline V gene are LNHNV and YYDKDF (reference sequence). The CDR3 spans 15 residues. With 5 bases removed from V and 3 bases from J, the gap between germline ends came to 17 bases. The CDR3 sequence: CATSEGRAPYYEQYF. CDR3 coding DNA: TGTGCCACCAGCGAGGGCCGTGCCCCCTACTACGAGCAGTACTTC.

The V gene is TRBV9, the J gene TRBJ2-1; possibly TRBD2 for D (6 bases). Per germline, CDR1 SGDLS and CDR2 YYNGEE. Trimming pared 4 bases from V and 5 bases from J, leaving 10 bases between. CDR3 length: 13 residues. The CDR3 DNA reads TGTGCCAGCAGCCCGCGGGGAAACAATGAGCAGTTCTTC. Its translation: CASSPRGNNEQFF.

This rearrangement joins TRBV24-1 to TRBJ2-1; 9 nucleotides match TRBD1. V lost 6 bases, J lost 5 bases, and 7 bases stayed unmatched. The CDR3 has 15 residues. Germline V gene data show CDR1 as KGHDR and CDR2 as SFDVKD. The CDR3 coding sequence is TGTGCCACCAGTCAAACCGGGACAGGGAACAATGAGCAGTTCTTC. It encodes CATSQTGTGNNEQFF.

V is TRBV12-3 or TRBV12-4 and J is TRBJ1-2; maybe TRBD1 (6 bases). This CDR3 spans 13 amino acids. V was pared by 5 bases and J by 7 bases, with 14 bases between. CDR3 sequence: CASSRTGGGGYTF. CDR3 in DNA: TGTGCCAGCAGTCGGACCGGGGGCGGTGGCTACACCTTC.

This chain links TRBV10-1 with TRBJ1-2; no firm D call. CDR3 length equals 13 residues. V gave up 0 bases and J gave up 4 bases, with 6 bases separating them. The V gene's germline CDR1 is WNHNN and CDR2 SYGVQD (reference sequence). In DNA form, the CDR3 reads TGCGCCAGCAGTGAGTCGAGCACCTATGGCTACACCTTC. This gives the protein CASSESSTYGYTF.